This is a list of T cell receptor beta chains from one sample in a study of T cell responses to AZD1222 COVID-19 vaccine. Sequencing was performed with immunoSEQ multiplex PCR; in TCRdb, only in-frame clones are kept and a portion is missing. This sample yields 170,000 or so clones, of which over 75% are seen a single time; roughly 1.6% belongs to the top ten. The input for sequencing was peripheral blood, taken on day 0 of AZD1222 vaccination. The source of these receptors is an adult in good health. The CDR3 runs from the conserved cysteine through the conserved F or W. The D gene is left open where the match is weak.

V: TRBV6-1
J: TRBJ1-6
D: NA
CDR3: CASSGTGSSYNSPLHF

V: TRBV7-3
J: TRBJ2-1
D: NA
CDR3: CASSAGGWDEQFF

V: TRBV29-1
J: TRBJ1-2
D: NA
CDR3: CSAGRGEYYGYTF

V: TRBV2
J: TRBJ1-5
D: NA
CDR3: CASSPGPEGGPQHF

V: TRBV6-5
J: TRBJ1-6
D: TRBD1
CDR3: CASSTDRFGNSPLHF

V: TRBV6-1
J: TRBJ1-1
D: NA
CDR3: CASSEVRAGAFF

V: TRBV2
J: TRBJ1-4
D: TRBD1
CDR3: CATARDRVEKLFF

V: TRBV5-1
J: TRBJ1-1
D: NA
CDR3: CASSNTLGTRNTEAFF

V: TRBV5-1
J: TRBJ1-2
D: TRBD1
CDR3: CASSPGQGIDGYTF

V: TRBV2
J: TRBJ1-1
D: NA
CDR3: CASSDRVMNTEAFF

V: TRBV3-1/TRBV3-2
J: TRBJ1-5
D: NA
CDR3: CASSQRDSNQPQHF

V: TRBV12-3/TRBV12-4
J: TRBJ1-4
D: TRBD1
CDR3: CASRPGQVEKLFF

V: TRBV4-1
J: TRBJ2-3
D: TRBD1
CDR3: CASGPGQVTDTQYF

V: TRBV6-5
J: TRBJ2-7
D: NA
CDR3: CASRLQQGYEQYF

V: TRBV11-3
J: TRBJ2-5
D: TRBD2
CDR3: CASSLAGGGQETQYF

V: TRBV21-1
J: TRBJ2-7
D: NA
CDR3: CASSKNLRGRFYEQYF

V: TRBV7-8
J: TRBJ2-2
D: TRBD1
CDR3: CASSRQGAAGELFF

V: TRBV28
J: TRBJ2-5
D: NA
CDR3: CASRVGGQETQYF

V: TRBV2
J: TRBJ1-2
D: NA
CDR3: CATRSWDNYGYTF

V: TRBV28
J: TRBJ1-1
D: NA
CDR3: CASIPPGQYTTEAFF

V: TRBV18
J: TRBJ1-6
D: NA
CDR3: CASSPQGYSPLHF

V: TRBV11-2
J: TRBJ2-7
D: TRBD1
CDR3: CASSTGQGANYEQYF

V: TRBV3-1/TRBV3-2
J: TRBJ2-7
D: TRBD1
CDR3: CASSQAGQPGSYEQYF

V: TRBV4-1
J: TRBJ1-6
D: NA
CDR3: CASSLTAGTNNSPLHF

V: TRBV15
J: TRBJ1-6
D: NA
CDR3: CATSRETARDSPLHF

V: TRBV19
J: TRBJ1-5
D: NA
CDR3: CASSMSSKQPQHF

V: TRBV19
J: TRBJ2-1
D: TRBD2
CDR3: CASRKRGGTDEQFF

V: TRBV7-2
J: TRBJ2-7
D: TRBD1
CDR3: CASSPRQGAVYEQYF

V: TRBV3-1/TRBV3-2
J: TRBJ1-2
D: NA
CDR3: CASSQEGKIPGYTF

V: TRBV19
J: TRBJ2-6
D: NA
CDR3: CASSRYILTGANVLTF

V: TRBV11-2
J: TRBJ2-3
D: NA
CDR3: CASSLGWQGTDTQYF

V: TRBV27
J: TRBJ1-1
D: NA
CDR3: CASSPTGITEAFF

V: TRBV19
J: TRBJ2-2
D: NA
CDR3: CASSILGTGELFF

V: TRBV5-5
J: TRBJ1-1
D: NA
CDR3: CASSLARGNTEAFF

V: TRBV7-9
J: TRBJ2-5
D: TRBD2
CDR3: CASRVAGGQETQYF

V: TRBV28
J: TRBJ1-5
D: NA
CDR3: CASSFGWGGNQPQHF

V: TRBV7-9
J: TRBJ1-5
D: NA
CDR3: CASSLEGSLSNQPQHF

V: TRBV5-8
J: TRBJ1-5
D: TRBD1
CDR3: CASSWTGLQPQHF

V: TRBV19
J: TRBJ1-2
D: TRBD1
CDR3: CASTQPGQGWYGYTF

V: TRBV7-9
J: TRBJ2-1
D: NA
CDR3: CASMTTGEQFF

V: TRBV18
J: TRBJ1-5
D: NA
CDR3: CASSPPSPGLFNQPQHF